This is a list of T cell receptor beta chains from one sample in a study of OX40 agonist ivuxolimab in advanced cancers. Clones were sequenced by immunoSEQ multiplex PCR, and TCRdb holds only the in-frame ones, with some missing. The sample shows tens of thousands of clones, approximately 90% of them seen only once. Sequencing used CD4+ or CD8+ T cells sorted from blood, obtained in a trial of the OX40 agonist ivuxolimab. The receptor source for this set is an adult with an advanced solid tumor such as melanoma, head and neck, liver or kidney cancer. Each CDR3 is given with its conserved first and last residue. Fields, in order: V gene, D gene, J gene, clone size, CDR3 DNA, CDR3 protein. The D gene is left open where the match is weak. Size values are once, few and many counts, or a class for expanded clones, and some rows have none.

v_gene: TRBV27; d_gene: TRBD1; j_gene: TRBJ1-1; abundance: NA; CDR3nt: TGTGCCAGCAGTGATCAATGGACAGGGAGGCCTGGTGAAGCTTTCTTT; CDR3aa: CASSDQWTGRPGEAFF
v_gene: TRBV11-3; d_gene: NA; j_gene: TRBJ2-7; abundance: NA; CDR3nt: TGTGCCAGCTCTCATGGGGACGAGCAGTACTTC; CDR3aa: CASSHGDEQYF
v_gene: TRBV10-1; d_gene: NA; j_gene: TRBJ1-6; abundance: NA; CDR3nt: TGCGCCAGCGGGGGCTGGAAAGGGTATCCATTGAGTTCACCCCTCCACTTT; CDR3aa: CASGGWKGYPLSSPLHF
v_gene: TRBV5-1; d_gene: NA; j_gene: TRBJ2-7; abundance: NA; CDR3nt: TGCGCCAGCAGCTTGGGACCGCCTTTCGAGCAGTACTTC; CDR3aa: CASSLGPPFEQYF
v_gene: TRBV30; d_gene: TRBD1; j_gene: TRBJ2-7; abundance: NA; CDR3nt: TGTGCCTGGAGTCAGGGGGCCTACGAGCAGTACTTC; CDR3aa: CAWSQGAYEQYF
v_gene: TRBV18; d_gene: NA; j_gene: TRBJ2-7; abundance: NA; CDR3nt: TGTGCCAGCTCACCGGACAACTACGAGCAGTACTTC; CDR3aa: CASSPDNYEQYF
v_gene: TRBV27; d_gene: TRBD1; j_gene: TRBJ2-7; abundance: NA; CDR3nt: TGTGCCAGCAGTTTGGGACAGGGGAACGAGCAGTACTTC; CDR3aa: CASSLGQGNEQYF
v_gene: TRBV29-1; d_gene: TRBD1; j_gene: TRBJ1-2; abundance: NA; CDR3nt: TGCAGCGTTGACCTAACCAAGACAGGGAGTTATGGCTACACCTTC; CDR3aa: CSVDLTKTGSYGYTF
v_gene: TRBV27; d_gene: NA; j_gene: TRBJ1-5; abundance: few; CDR3nt: TGTGCCAGCGGCATGGGCAATCAGCCCCAGCATTTT; CDR3aa: CASGMGNQPQHF
v_gene: TRBV2; d_gene: NA; j_gene: TRBJ2-1; abundance: NA; CDR3nt: TGTGCCATCCAAAATAAATACAATGAGCAGTTCTTC; CDR3aa: CAIQNKYNEQFF
v_gene: TRBV19; d_gene: TRBD1; j_gene: TRBJ2-7; abundance: NA; CDR3nt: TGTGCCAGTAGTATAGAGAACAGGGGAACCTACGAGCAGTACTTC; CDR3aa: CASSIENRGTYEQYF
v_gene: TRBV28; d_gene: NA; j_gene: TRBJ2-1; abundance: NA; CDR3nt: TGTGCCAGCAATTTGGCAGTAGCCAATGAGCAGTTCTTC; CDR3aa: CASNLAVANEQFF
v_gene: TRBV7-2; d_gene: NA; j_gene: TRBJ1-5; abundance: NA; CDR3nt: TGTGCCAGCAGCCCACACCTTAATCAGCCCCAGCATTTT; CDR3aa: CASSPHLNQPQHF
v_gene: TRBV19; d_gene: NA; j_gene: TRBJ1-1; abundance: NA; CDR3nt: TGTGCCAGTAGTACCCAGTGGGGGACTGAAGCTTTCTTT; CDR3aa: CASSTQWGTEAFF
v_gene: TRBV7-2; d_gene: NA; j_gene: TRBJ2-7; abundance: NA; CDR3nt: TGTGCCAGCAGCTTAGAAGGGGTTCCGACAGGACTCTACGAGCAGTACTTC; CDR3aa: CASSLEGVPTGLYEQYF
v_gene: TRBV28; d_gene: NA; j_gene: TRBJ2-3; abundance: NA; CDR3nt: TGTGCCAGCAGCCCGCTAGCTATCGCAAGTACCGGCACAGATACGCAGTATTTT; CDR3aa: CASSPLAIASTGTDTQYF
v_gene: TRBV15; d_gene: NA; j_gene: TRBJ2-7; abundance: few; CDR3nt: TGTGCCACCAGCGGACCCTCTGGGAGCACTCTTGACGAGCAGTACTTC; CDR3aa: CATSGPSGSTLDEQYF
v_gene: TRBV21-1; d_gene: NA; j_gene: TRBJ1-6; abundance: NA; CDR3nt: TGTGCCAGCAGCAAAGTTCCTAACCTTAGGTCCTATCTTTTAAGTGGGACAGGGACGTCACCCCTCCACTTT; CDR3aa: CASSKVPNLRSYLLSGTGTSPLHF
v_gene: TRBV2; d_gene: TRBD2; j_gene: TRBJ2-7; abundance: NA; CDR3nt: TGTGCCAGCAGTGATATCCTAGCGGGAACAACCTACGAGCAGTACTTC; CDR3aa: CASSDILAGTTYEQYF
v_gene: TRBV19; d_gene: NA; j_gene: TRBJ1-5; abundance: few; CDR3nt: TGTGCCAGTAGTATGGGGTATCAGCCCCAGCATTTT; CDR3aa: CASSMGYQPQHF
v_gene: TRBV19; d_gene: TRBD2; j_gene: TRBJ2-1; abundance: once; CDR3nt: TGTGCCAGTAGTATAGAAACTAGCGGTTCCTACAATGAGCAGTTCTTC; CDR3aa: CASSIETSGSYNEQFF
v_gene: TRBV27; d_gene: TRBD1; j_gene: TRBJ2-7; abundance: NA; CDR3nt: TGTGCCAGCAGTGGATCGACAGGGTCGTGGTACGAGCAGTACTTC; CDR3aa: CASSGSTGSWYEQYF
v_gene: TRBV2; d_gene: NA; j_gene: TRBJ1-5; abundance: NA; CDR3nt: TGTGCCAGCAGTGAAACTAATGAGCCCCAGCATTTT; CDR3aa: CASSETNEPQHF
v_gene: TRBV4-1; d_gene: NA; j_gene: TRBJ2-2; abundance: NA; CDR3nt: TGCGCCAGCAGCCAGGCTTCGGACGGAGGAATGGGAGGGCTGTTTTTT; CDR3aa: CASSQASDGGMGGLFF
v_gene: TRBV4-1; d_gene: NA; j_gene: TRBJ2-7; abundance: once; CDR3nt: TGCGCCAGCAGCCAAGAACAAGGGACCTACGAGCAGTACTTC; CDR3aa: CASSQEQGTYEQYF
v_gene: TRBV9; d_gene: NA; j_gene: TRBJ1-3; abundance: NA; CDR3nt: TGTGCCAGCGCGGGGAGCTCTGGAAACACCATATATTTT; CDR3aa: CASAGSSGNTIYF
v_gene: TRBV19; d_gene: NA; j_gene: TRBJ1-1; abundance: NA; CDR3nt: TGTGCCAGTAGTATTTTCGGGACACTGAACACTGAAGCTTTCTTT; CDR3aa: CASSIFGTLNTEAFF
v_gene: TRBV7-9; d_gene: NA; j_gene: TRBJ1-1; abundance: NA; CDR3nt: TGTGCCAGCAGCTTTGCCGGGGCAGCGAACACTGAAGCTTTCTTT; CDR3aa: CASSFAGAANTEAFF
v_gene: TRBV9; d_gene: NA; j_gene: TRBJ1-3; abundance: NA; CDR3nt: TGTGCCAGCAGAAGTGGAAACACCATATATTTT; CDR3aa: CASRSGNTIYF
v_gene: TRBV27; d_gene: NA; j_gene: TRBJ1-5; abundance: NA; CDR3nt: TGTGCCAGCGGCGTTCAGCCCCAGCATTTT; CDR3aa: CASGVQPQHF
v_gene: TRBV11-2; d_gene: NA; j_gene: TRBJ2-7; abundance: NA; CDR3nt: TGTGCCAGCAGCTTAGCCCCCCCCTACGAGCAGTACTTC; CDR3aa: CASSLAPPYEQYF
v_gene: TRBV5-8; d_gene: TRBD1; j_gene: TRBJ2-7; abundance: once; CDR3nt: TGTGCCAGCAGCTTGTTCGGGACAGGGGCTTTCGAGCAGTACTTC; CDR3aa: CASSLFGTGAFEQYF
v_gene: TRBV13; d_gene: TRBD1; j_gene: TRBJ1-1; abundance: NA; CDR3nt: TGTGCCAGCAGTTCAACCGGGACAGCGAATACCTCACCGAACACTGAAGCTTTCTTT; CDR3aa: CASSSTGTANTSPNTEAFF
v_gene: TRBV30; d_gene: NA; j_gene: TRBJ1-1; abundance: NA; CDR3nt: TGTGCCTGGAATCTGGAAGAGAACACTGAAGCTTTCTTT; CDR3aa: CAWNLEENTEAFF
v_gene: TRBV5-4; d_gene: NA; j_gene: TRBJ1-1; abundance: NA; CDR3nt: TGTGCCAGCAGCCAGAGGGGGTACACTGAAGCTTTCTTT; CDR3aa: CASSQRGYTEAFF